A selection of T cell receptor beta chains follows, all from one sample in a study of CD8 T cells in ankylosing spondylitis. One entry per CDR3 protein results from TCRdb running MiXCR on the 5' RACE reads. The data show fewer than 550,000 distinct CDR3 sequences, roughly 5.3% seen once. The sequencing input was blood, either unsorted or a sorted T cell fraction (not recorded which). The receptors shown here come from a male donor with ankylosing spondylitis. The CDR3 runs from the conserved cysteine through the conserved F or W. A D gene is named only where the DNA matches it firmly. Clone size is given for some rows only: seen once, a few or many times, or a class if the clone is expanded.

cdr3_aa: CASSPRWRGQTNEQFF; cdr3_nt: TGCGCCAGCAGCCCCCGTTGGCGCGGGCAGACTAATGAGCAGTTCTTC; j_call: TRBJ2-1; d_call: -; v_call: TRBV4-3; clone_size: many
cdr3_aa: CAISPTEETQYF; cdr3_nt: TGTGCCATCAGTCCGACTGAAGAGACCCAGTACTTC; j_call: TRBJ2-5; d_call: -; v_call: TRBV10-3; clone_size: many
cdr3_aa: CASSLWQDTQYF; cdr3_nt: TGTGCCAGCAGCTTATGGCAAGATACGCAGTATTTT; j_call: TRBJ2-3; d_call: -; v_call: TRBV7-2; clone_size: many
cdr3_aa: CSTWTERNYGYTF; cdr3_nt: TGCAGCACCTGGACTGAGAGGAACTATGGCTACACCTTC; j_call: TRBJ1-2; d_call: -; v_call: TRBV29-1; clone_size: many
cdr3_aa: CASSQDSQIYGYTF; cdr3_nt: TGCGCCAGCAGCCAAGATTCACAGATATATGGCTACACCTTC; j_call: TRBJ1-2; d_call: -; v_call: TRBV4-3; clone_size: many
cdr3_aa: CASSLEGLAGSTGELFF; cdr3_nt: TGCGCCAGCAGCTTGGAAGGACTAGCGGGAAGCACCGGGGAGCTGTTTTTT; j_call: TRBJ2-2; d_call: TRBD2; v_call: TRBV5-1; clone_size: -
cdr3_aa: CASKRQGAYEQYF; cdr3_nt: TGTGCCAGCAAAAGACAGGGGGCCTACGAGCAGTACTTC; j_call: TRBJ2-7; d_call: TRBD1; v_call: TRBV28; clone_size: -
cdr3_aa: CASSYSGTGAPNQPQHF; cdr3_nt: TGCGCCAGCAGTTACAGCGGGACAGGGGCCCCCAATCAGCCCCAGCATTTT; j_call: TRBJ1-5; d_call: TRBD1; v_call: TRBV4-1; clone_size: many
cdr3_aa: CAISEGLARIHF; cdr3_nt: TGTGCCATCAGTGAAGGGCTCGCACGCATACATTTT; j_call: TRBJ2-3; d_call: -; v_call: TRBV10-3; clone_size: -
cdr3_aa: CASSLGTSARSYNEQFF; cdr3_nt: TGTGCCAGCAGTTTGGGGACTAGCGCCCGCTCCTACAATGAGCAGTTCTTC; j_call: TRBJ2-1; d_call: TRBD2; v_call: TRBV12-3/TRBV12-4; clone_size: few
cdr3_aa: CSVEIGAKASTDTQYF; cdr3_nt: TGCAGCGTTGAAATAGGGGCCAAAGCCAGCACAGATACGCAGTATTTT; j_call: TRBJ2-3; d_call: -; v_call: TRBV29-1; clone_size: many
cdr3_aa: CASSSNSGHQPQHF; cdr3_nt: TGTGCCAGCAGCTCTAACTCGGGGCATCAGCCCCAGCATTTT; j_call: TRBJ1-5; d_call: -; v_call: TRBV2; clone_size: few
cdr3_aa: CSAATGLYEQYF; cdr3_nt: TGCAGTGCGGCCACGGGGCTCTACGAGCAGTACTTC; j_call: TRBJ2-7; d_call: -; v_call: TRBV20-1; clone_size: many
cdr3_aa: CASSTLSGGLYEQYF; cdr3_nt: TGCGCCAGCAGCACCCTGTCGGGGGGGCTCTACGAGCAGTACTTC; j_call: TRBJ2-7; d_call: TRBD2; v_call: TRBV4-1; clone_size: many
cdr3_aa: CASSFTGGFGEQYF; cdr3_nt: TGTGCCAGCAGTTTTACAGGGGGCTTCGGCGAGCAGTACTTC; j_call: TRBJ2-7; d_call: TRBD1; v_call: TRBV27; clone_size: many
cdr3_aa: CSVWRETQYF; cdr3_nt: TGCAGCGTTTGGCGGGAGACCCAGTACTTC; j_call: TRBJ2-5; d_call: -; v_call: TRBV29-1; clone_size: many
cdr3_aa: CSVAIGTDAYSEQFF; cdr3_nt: TGCAGCGTAGCTATTGGGACCGATGCGTACAGTGAGCAGTTCTTC; j_call: TRBJ2-1; d_call: -; v_call: TRBV29-1; clone_size: many
cdr3_aa: CSATGTGGSEQYF; cdr3_nt: TGCAGCGCAACCGGGACAGGGGGCTCCGAGCAGTACTTC; j_call: TRBJ2-7; d_call: TRBD1; v_call: TRBV29-1; clone_size: many
cdr3_aa: CASSSAPSYNEQFF; cdr3_nt: TGTGCCAGCAGCTCGGCTCCTAGCTACAATGAGCAGTTCTTC; j_call: TRBJ2-1; d_call: -; v_call: TRBV7-2; clone_size: many
cdr3_aa: CASSFSGATGELFF; cdr3_nt: TGCGCCAGCAGCTTCTCCGGAGCCACCGGGGAGCTGTTTTTT; j_call: TRBJ2-2; d_call: -; v_call: TRBV5-1; clone_size: -
cdr3_aa: CASSWDYRVTGANVLTF; cdr3_nt: TGTGCCAGCAGCTGGGATTACAGGGTGACTGGGGCCAACGTCCTGACTTTC; j_call: TRBJ2-6; d_call: -; v_call: TRBV7-8; clone_size: many
cdr3_aa: CASSPLTSYNEQFF; cdr3_nt: TGCGCCAGCAGCCCCTTAACCTCGTACAATGAGCAGTTCTTC; j_call: TRBJ2-1; d_call: -; v_call: TRBV5-1; clone_size: many
cdr3_aa: CASSLEMVLEQYF; cdr3_nt: TGTGCCAGCAGCTTAGAGATGGTACTCGAGCAGTACTTC; j_call: TRBJ2-7; d_call: -; v_call: TRBV7-9; clone_size: -
cdr3_aa: CASSLGDRGETQYF; cdr3_nt: TGCGCCAGCAGCTTGGGGGACAGGGGAGAGACCCAGTACTTC; j_call: TRBJ2-5; d_call: TRBD1; v_call: TRBV5-1; clone_size: many